Detailed here is one T cell receptor (beta chain). This specimen comes from a study of regulatory T cells in long-lasting Graves disease. J lost 7 bases, V lost 3 bases, and 13 bases had no gene match. The CDR3 contains 16 residues. CDR1 SGDLS and CDR2 YYNGEE come from the germline V gene. Construction of TCR beta libraries relied on iRepertoire HTBI primers and on Arm-PCR targeting CDR3 regions. From the multiplex PCR reads, TCRdb called clonotypes with MiXCR, one entry per CDR3 protein. The table includes about 440,000 distinct CDR3 sequences, around 17% detected once. Indicated time point: newly diagnosed GD, antithyroid drugs for less than 3 months. The TCR library used RNA extracted from PBMCs. Xi'an, China, was home to the endocrinology department that provided patients. Nine milliliters of peripheral blood went into EDTA tubes. These data were likewise used in another study, on T cells in Graves' hyperthyroidism and ophthalmopathy. That report adds: The blood repertoire included most of the expanded thyroid clonotypes above 0.001. By a 13 V-J model, ophthalmopathy was set apart from stable hyperthyroidism.

This TCR was sampled from a woman between 25 and 40 years old with Graves disease. The sequenced sample was peripheral blood mononuclear cells (PBMCs), obtained at new diagnosis, from a patient treated with antithyroid drugs. The J gene is TRBJ2-1, the V gene TRBV9; 7 bases are a match to TRBD2. The CDR3 DNA is TGTGCCAGCAGCGGCCGGAGTAAGCGGGACGTGAATGAGCAGTTCTTC. Translation: CASSGRSKRDVNEQFF.